These 11 T cell receptor beta chains originate from one sample sequenced in a study of metastatic and nonmetastatic thyroid tumors. Each patient came to thyroid surgery without any prior treatment (of any kind). TCRdb re-called the PCR reads via MiXCR. This table has approximately 41,000 clones, 28% appearing once. Sample: blood. The receptor set was obtained from a male donor with papillary thyroid cancer or a benign thyroid nodule (not recorded which). Some clones in this sample may be carry-over from other donors' samples.

This clone was counted a few times. The junction differs from germline at one of its ends, possibly a read error. J is TRBJ1-2 and V is TRBV28; D remains ambiguous. This CDR3 spans 15 amino acids. The V gene's germline CDR1 is MDHEN and CDR2 SYDVKM. CDR3 coding DNA: TGCGCCAGCAGTTTATCCCAGGCGGGCTTGTATGGCTACACCTTC. It yields the protein CASSLSQAGLYGYTF.

The chain combines TRBV4-2 with TRBJ2-7, with a possible D match to TRBD1 (6 bases). The CDR3 spans 17 residues. CDR1 LGHNA and CDR2 YNFKEQ come from the germline V gene. V was pared by 8 bases and J by 6 bases, with 29 bases between. DNA of the CDR3: TGTGCCAGCGCCTTGAGGTGGACAGTGTACGTCCTGCTCGAGCAGTACTTC. Protein: CASALRWTVYVLLEQYF.

This clone showed up many times. The genes are TRBV6-1 and TRBJ2-1, with D possibly being TRBD2 (5 bases). The germline V and J ends were trimmed by 6 bases and 4 bases, with 16 bases remaining between them. The CDR3 length is 15 residues. The germline gives CDR1 MNHNS, CDR2 SASEGT. CDR3 coding DNA: TGTGCCAGCAGCCCGGTTCGGGATCAATACAATGAGCAGTTCTTC. Translated: CASSPVRDQYNEQFF.

The J gene is TRBJ2-2, the V gene TRBV20-1, with TRBD2 matching 7 bases. Looked up from germline, CDR1 is DFQATT and CDR2 is SNEGSKA (reference sequence). There are 14 residues in the CDR3. Germline trimming cut 5 bases from V and 3 bases from J; bases unmatched to any gene: 6. This CDR3 is CSASSGADTGELFF. The CDR3, as DNA: TGCAGTGCTTCCAGCGGGGCGGACACCGGGGAGCTGTTTTTT.

Ten or more counts support this clone. At the DNA level, this CDR3 is encoded by other sequences in the same sample as well. The chain is built from TRBV5-1 and TRBJ2-5, with TRBD2 matching over 8 bases. The V gene's germline CDR1 is SGHRS and CDR2 YFSETQ. V shed 0 bases and J 2 bases; nucleotides not matched to a gene: 0. The CDR3 covers 14 residues. CDR3 loop: CASSLAGGQETQYF. The CDR3 nucleotides are TGCGCCAGCAGCTTGGCGGGGGGGCAAGAGACCCAGTACTTC. Full variable domain (missing parts from reference TRBV5-1 and TRBJ2-5): KAGVTQTPRYLIKTRGQQVTLSCSPISGHRSVSWYQQTPGQGLQFLFEYFSETQRNKGNFPGRFSGRQFSNSRSEMNVSTLELGDSALYLCASSLAGGQETQYFGPGTRLLVL.

The chain combines TRBV6-9 with TRBJ2-1; a weak D match, TRBD2 (6 bases). Trimming removed 7 bases from V and 6 bases from J, with 16 bases in between. CDR3 length equals 14 residues. Germline V gives CDR1 MNHGY, CDR2 SVAAGI. This CDR3 is CASIILEGPNEQFF. CDR3 nucleotide sequence: TGTGCCAGCATTATTCTGGAGGGGCCCAATGAGCAGTTCTTC.

The rearrangement joins TRBV27 to TRBJ1-1, with 8 bases lining up with TRBD1. From germline, CDR1 is MNHEY and CDR2 SMNVEV (reference sequence). This CDR3 comprises 16 residues. V gave up 6 bases and J gave up 4 bases; unmatched junction bases: 13. The CDR3 is CASSREYRGSFTEAFF. The CDR3 DNA follows: TGTGCCAGCAGCCGCGAGTACAGGGGGAGTTTCACTGAAGCTTTCTTT.

This clone appeared many times. A much bigger clone sits one base away, suggesting this may be a read error. The same CDR3 also results from other DNA sequences found in this sample. The J gene is TRBJ1-1, the V gene TRBV20-1; D unresolved. Germline lookup yields CDR1 DFQATT and CDR2 SNEGSKA (reference sequence). Trimming took off 6 bases at V and 8 bases at J, with 22 bases between the two ends. The CDR3 is 14 amino acids. The CDR3 loop reads CSARPSFAAAEAFF. CDR3 in DNA: TGCAGTGCCCGTCCATCGTTCGCGGCGGCCGAAGCTTTCTTT.

This clone occurred once. An end of the junction differs from the germline gene, which may be a read error. V usage is TRBV20-1 and J usage is TRBJ2-7; D uncertain. Germline loops: CDR1 DFQATT, CDR2 SNEGSKA (reference sequence). CDR3 length equals 13 residues. CDR3 DNA sequence: TGCAGTGTTAGTTCCAGTTTGGCCTACGAGCAATACTTC. Translation: CSVSSSLAYEQYF.

This clone has a handful of counts. This chain links TRBV2 with TRBJ1-1, with TRBD1 as a possible D gene (6 bases). The V gene lost 5 bases and the J gene lost 0 bases, with 10 bases spanning the gap. The CDR3 runs 14 residues. Germline V gene lookup returns CDR1 SNHLY and CDR2 FYNNEI. CDR3 in DNA: TGTGCCAGCAGTAAGCGACAGGTGAACACTGAAGCTTTCTTT. Translating gives CASSKRQVNTEAFF.

Many counts were recorded for this clone. One junction end does not reproduce the germline sequence, and a read error may be involved. The V and J genes are TRBV7-7 and TRBJ2-1; 10 bases match TRBD1. The CDR3 sequence is 14 residues long. Per germline, CDR1 SSHAT and CDR2 FNYEAQ (reference sequence). The CDR3 nucleotides are TGTGCTAGCAGCCGGACAGGGGGCTACAATGAGCAGTTCTTC. Its translation is CASSRTGGYNEQFF.